Following are 15 T cell receptor beta chains from one sample sequenced in a study of blood T cell repertoires in COVID-19. Profiled with immunoSEQ multiplex PCR; TCRdb holds only in-frame clones, not every one. The sample has approximately 38,000 clones, about 80% seen once. Material for sequencing was peripheral blood. Receptor source: a human donor with acute or convalescent COVID-19. The donor label of this sample is uncertain.

This chain connects TRBV29-1 to TRBJ2-3, with D uncertain. Germline lookup yields CDR1 SQVTM and CDR2 ANQGSEA. This CDR3 comprises 12 residues. V was pared by 4 bases and J by 0 bases, with 5 bases between. The DNA of the CDR3 is TGCAGCGTTGGGGCCAGCACAGATACGCAGTATTTT. Translating it yields CSVGASTDTQYF.

The chain recombines TRBV30 with TRBJ1-6, with TRBD1 as a possible D gene (6 bases). From germline, CDR1 is GTSNPN and CDR2 SVGIG (reference sequence). V was shortened by 5 bases and J by 9 bases, with 14 bases between the two germline ends. The CDR3 is 13 amino acids. The CDR3 region has the DNA TGTGCCTGGTCAACAGGGATAGGTTCACCCCTCCACTTT. The encoded protein is CAWSTGIGSPLHF.

The rearrangement uses TRBV6-5 and TRBJ2-1; D uncertain. Trimming pared 1 base from V and 9 bases from J, leaving 4 bases between. The V gene's germline CDR1 is MNHEY and CDR2 SVGAGI. The CDR3 is 11 residues long. DNA for the CDR3: TGTGCCAGCAGTTACTACGGTGAGCAGTTCTTC. It codes for CASSYYGEQFF.

The chain has TRBV28 and TRBJ1-2, with no clear D. The length of the CDR3 is 18 residues. Germline V gives CDR1 MDHEN, CDR2 SYDVKM. Trimming removed 3 bases from V and 8 bases from J, with 28 bases in between. CDR3 protein: CASSFPYASRQVGQGYTF. The CDR3, as DNA: TGTGCCAGCAGTTTCCCCTACGCCTCCAGGCAGGTCGGCCAGGGCTACACCTTC.

The rearrangement links TRBV11-1 to TRBJ2-7; weak D call: TRBD1 (5 bases). CDR3 length: 14 residues. Trimming left V 6 bases short and J 0 bases short, with 12 bases between. Looked up from germline, CDR1 is SGHAT and CDR2 is FQDESV (reference sequence). CDR3 residues: CASRRTDSSYEQYF. In DNA form, the CDR3 reads TGTGCCAGCAGAAGGACCGACAGCTCCTACGAGCAGTACTTC.

The chain links TRBV10-2 to TRBJ1-1, with D maybe TRBD1 (6 bases). V lost 6 bases to trimming and J lost 3 bases, with 11 bases between them. The length of the CDR3 is 13 residues. The germline gives CDR1 WSHSY, CDR2 SAAADI. The CDR3 loop reads CASRQGMDTEAFF. The CDR3 DNA is TGCGCCAGCAGACAGGGTATGGACACTGAAGCTTTCTTT.

The chain uses TRBV3-1 (or the pseudogene TRBV3-2) and TRBJ1-5; D is uncertain. The germline V and J ends were trimmed by 1 base and 0 bases, with 7 bases remaining between them. The CDR3 spans 15 residues. Per the germline V gene, CDR1 is LGHDT and CDR2 is YNNKEL (reference sequence). CDR3 bases: TGTGCCAGCAGCCAAGCCCCCGGTAGCAATCAGCCCCAGCATTTT. Protein: CASSQAPGSNQPQHF.

This chain uses TRBV30 with TRBJ2-7, with TRBD1 identical over 10 bases. V shed 5 bases, J shed 4 bases, and the junction held 2 bases outside the gene matches. Germline V CDR1 and CDR2: GTSNPN, SVGIG (reference sequence). CDR3 length: 12 residues. DNA for the CDR3: TGTGCCTGGTCGGACAGGGGGTACGAGCAGTACTTC. Translating it yields CAWSDRGYEQYF. Filled out from reference TRBV30 and TRBJ2-7, the complete variable domain reads SQTIHQWPATLVQPVGSPLSLECTVEGTSNPNLYWYRQAAGRGLQLLFYSVGIGQISSEVPQNLSASRPQDRQFILSSKKLLLSDSGFYLCAWSDRGYEQYFGPGTRLTVT.

The chain has TRBV2 and TRBJ1-2; 7 nucleotides agree with TRBD1. The CDR3 covers 15 residues. Unmatched junction bases numbered 6, after V lost 5 bases and J lost 0 bases. The germline V gene has CDR1 SNHLY and CDR2 FYNNEI. CDR3 DNA: TGTGCCAGCAGTCTCATGACAGGGACTAACTATGGCTACACCTTC. Its translation: CASSLMTGTNYGYTF.

V and J are TRBV6-1 and TRBJ2-7, with D possibly being TRBD1 (7 bases). CDR3 length: 12 amino acids. The germline gives CDR1 MNHNS, CDR2 SASEGT. Trimming left V 2 bases short and J 6 bases short, with 8 bases between. For the CDR3, the DNA is TGTGCCAGCAGTGAACAGGGGGGCGAGCAGTACTTC. Translated, it gives CASSEQGGEQYF.

The chain links TRBV24-1 to TRBJ2-7; TRBD1 aligns across 8 bases. CDR1 KGHDR and CDR2 SFDVKD come from the germline V gene. Trimming took 5 bases from V and 2 from J; bases not matched to a gene: 1. The CDR3 covers 13 residues. The CDR3 here is CATSAGGPYEQYF. The CDR3, as DNA: TGTGCCACCAGTGCAGGGGGCCCCTACGAGCAGTACTTC.

The chain joins TRBV6-2 or TRBV6-3 to TRBJ2-1, with 8 nucleotides matching TRBD1. The CDR3 spans 17 residues. From germline, CDR1 is MNHEY and CDR2 SVGEGT. V trimming: 0 bases; J trimming: 3 bases; junction bases outside the gene matches: 7. CDR3 nucleotide sequence: TGTGCCAGCAGTTACTCGCCCCCGACAGGGGTCTACAATGAGCAGTTCTTC. Amino acids: CASSYSPPTGVYNEQFF.

The chain links TRBV7-9 to TRBJ1-1; TRBD1 matches 7 bases. Germline trimming cut 1 base from V and 1 base from J; bases unmatched to any gene: 9. Germline lookup yields CDR1 SEHNR and CDR2 FQNEAQ (reference sequence). The CDR3 has 17 residues. CDR3 region: CASSLGQGVGGNTEAFF. CDR3 sequence (DNA): TGTGCCAGCAGCTTAGGGCAGGGGGTAGGCGGGAACACTGAAGCTTTCTTT.

This clone appeared a few times. The V and J genes are TRBV11-3 and TRBJ2-2, with D possibly being TRBD2 (6 bases). CDR3 length: 15 amino acids. Per germline, CDR1 SGHNT and CDR2 YENEEA. Trimming took 5 bases from V and 6 from J, leaving 16 bases between them. The CDR3 protein is CASSPTLPGAGELFF. CDR3 DNA sequence: TGTGCCAGCAGCCCGACACTACCGGGAGCCGGGGAGCTGTTTTTT.

This chain links TRBV6-1 with TRBJ1-3; D remains ambiguous. The V gene's germline CDR1 is MNHNS and CDR2 SASEGT. The CDR3 covers 12 residues. With 0 bases removed from V and 10 bases from J, the gap between germline ends came to 7 bases. CDR3 nucleotide sequence: TGTGCCAGCAGTGAAGCGACTGGAACCATATATTTT. Its translation: CASSEATGTIYF.